These 21 T cell receptor beta chains were all obtained from the same sample, sequenced in a study of identifying expanded T cells in peripheral blood. The table came from immunoSEQ multiplex PCR; TCRdb's copy has only in-frame clones and leaves some out. The table shows 85,000 to 100,000 clones, with about 91% occurring only once. What was sequenced was blood. Receptor source: a person aged 18-69 years in good health.

V is TRBV7-2 and J is TRBJ1-1; D uncertain. Germline CDR1 SGHTA, CDR2 FQGNSA. V was pared by 0 bases and J by 10 bases, with 6 bases between. The CDR3 has 11 amino acids. CDR3 protein: CASSLAGSAFF. As DNA, the CDR3 is TGTGCCAGCAGCTTAGCAGGATCAGCTTTCTTT.

The V gene is TRBV5-1, the J gene TRBJ2-7; D is perhaps TRBD2 (5 bases). Germline CDR1 reads SGHRS; CDR2 reads YFSETQ. V lost 4 bases and J lost 0, with 8 bases in between. The CDR3 sequence is 13 residues long. Here the CDR3 reads CASSTGNSYEQYF. In nucleotides, the CDR3 is TGCGCCAGCAGCACGGGGAACTCCTACGAGCAGTACTTC.

This clone was seen only once. V usage is TRBV27 and J usage is TRBJ2-5, with no clear D. This CDR3 comprises 14 residues. Germline V gene sequence: CDR1 MNHEY, CDR2 SMNVEV (reference sequence). Trimming pared 0 bases from V and 1 base from J, leaving 6 bases between. CDR3 sequence reads: CASSLSWAQETQYF. CDR3 nucleotide sequence: TGTGCCAGCAGTTTATCATGGGCCCAAGAGACCCAGTACTTC.

V is TRBV6-1 and J is TRBJ1-3; the D is unclear. The germline V gene encodes CDR1 MNHNS and CDR2 SASEGT. CDR3 length equals 16 residues. V shed 0 bases and J shed 0 bases, with 9 bases lying between them. CDR3 bases: TGTGCCAGCAGTGAAGCGCCCGGGAGCTCTGGAAACACCATATATTTT. It specifies CASSEAPGSSGNTIYF.

The chain is built from TRBV7-2 and TRBJ2-2; TRBD1 aligns across 7 bases. CDR3 length equals 16 residues. Germline V lookup: CDR1 SGHTA, CDR2 FQGNSA. J gave up 1 base and V 5 bases, and 7 bases lay outside the gene matches. The CDR3 is CASSREGTVNTGELFF. The CDR3 DNA reads TGTGCCAGCAGCCGAGAAGGGACAGTGAACACCGGGGAGCTGTTTTTT.

The CDR3 DNA reads TGTGCCAGCAGGGACAGACCCTACGAGCAGTACTTC. Translating it yields CASRDRPYEQYF. This chain links TRBV2 with TRBJ2-7; tentative D call: TRBD1 (6 bases). CDR1 and CDR2 from the germline V gene are SNHLY and FYNNEI. This CDR3 comprises 12 residues. Trimming pared 6 bases from V and 2 bases from J, leaving 8 bases between.

As for this clone: This specimen includes other DNA sequences encoding the same CDR3. J is TRBJ2-1 and V is TRBV7-3; the match to TRBD2 covers 11 bases. This CDR3 contains 15 residues. Germline trimming cut 2 bases from V and 7 bases from J; bases unmatched to any gene: 4. Per the germline V gene, CDR1 is SGHTA and CDR2 is FQGTGA. CDR3 protein: CASSLLAGGGNEQFF. The CDR3 region has the DNA TGTGCCAGCAGCTTACTAGCGGGGGGCGGGAATGAGCAGTTCTTC.

This rearrangement joins TRBV6-4 to TRBJ2-1; D is perhaps TRBD2 (6 bases). Trimming took 3 bases from V and 3 from J, leaving 18 bases between them. Germline CDR1 MRHNA, CDR2 SNTAGT. The CDR3 is 17 amino acids. CDR3 DNA sequence: TGTGCCAGCAGTGAGGGGCCGATAGCGGACTTCTACAATGAGCAGTTCTTC. Amino acids: CASSEGPIADFYNEQFF.

The chain links TRBV10-3 to TRBJ2-7; TRBD1 might be the D (5 bases). Germline CDR1 ENHRY, CDR2 SYGVKD. V dropped 4 bases and J dropped 2 bases, with 9 bases sitting between them. The CDR3 covers 13 residues. CDR3 residues: CAISGTTAYEQYF. CDR3 DNA: TGTGCCATCAGTGGTACGACAGCCTACGAGCAGTACTTC.

Concerning this clone: Just one base apart from a much larger clone, this may be a read error. The chain links TRBV19 to TRBJ2-2; 7 bases match TRBD1. The length of the CDR3 is 14 residues. From germline, CDR1 is LNHDA and CDR2 SQIVND (reference sequence). The CDR3 DNA reads TGTACCAGTAGTATTAGTCAGGGGGCCGGGGAGCTGTTTTTT. This encodes CTSSISQGAGELFF. The variable domain in full, completed from reference TRBV19 and TRBJ2-2, reads DGGITQSPKYLFRKEGQNVTLSCEQNLNHDAMYWYRQDPGQGLRLIYYSQIVNDFQKGDIAEGYSVSREKKESFPLTVTSAQKNPTAFYLCTSSISQGAGELFFGEGSRLTVL.

This rearrangement joins TRBV30 to TRBJ1-2; 8 positions match TRBD1. The CDR3 is 13 residues long. The J segment lost 11 bases and the V segment lost 3 bases, leaving 11 bases of the junction unmatched. Germline assignment: CDR1 GTSNPN and CDR2 SVGIG (reference sequence). Here the CDR3 reads CAWSGGTGAFYTF. The CDR3 DNA sequence: TGTGCCTGGAGCGGGGGGACAGGTGCTTTTTACACCTTC.

The rearrangement links TRBV18 to TRBJ2-7; D might be TRBD1 or TRBD2, each matching 5 bases. This CDR3 has 14 amino acids. CDR1 is KGHSH, CDR2 LQKENI, per germline. The V end lost 3 bases, the J end lost 3 bases, and 12 bases lay between the germline ends. The CDR3 sequence: CASSPATGLYEQYF. The CDR3 coding sequence is TGTGCCAGCTCACCGGCCACAGGACTCTACGAGCAGTACTTC.

This clone was counted only a few times. Within the sample, other DNA sequences also encode this same CDR3. The chain combines TRBV6-4 with TRBJ2-3; 16 bases line up with TRBD2. V shed 2 bases and J 4 bases; nucleotides not matched to a gene: 0. There are 16 residues in the CDR3. The germline CDR1 and CDR2 sequences are MRHNA and SNTAGT. The CDR3 DNA sequence: TGTGCCAGCAGTGACGGGACTAGCGGGGGGGCAGATACGCAGTATTTT. As protein: CASSDGTSGGADTQYF.

The V and J genes are TRBV27 and TRBJ1-1; maybe TRBD1 (5 bases). This CDR3 has 10 residues. Looked up from germline, CDR1 is MNHEY and CDR2 is SMNVEV (reference sequence). The V end lost 8 bases, the J end lost 5 bases, and 6 bases lay between the germline ends. CDR3 bases: TGTGCCAGCTGGGGGACTGAAGCTTTCTTT. Translation gives CASWGTEAFF.

This clone is a singleton in its sample. As DNA, the CDR3 is TGTGCCAGCAGTTCCCGCCGGGACGGCAAAGAGACCCAGTACTTC. Amino acids: CASSSRRDGKETQYF. This rearrangement joins TRBV28 to TRBJ2-5; D may correspond to TRBD1 or TRBD2 (5 bases each). The CDR3 is 15 amino acids. The V and J ends lost 4 bases and 3 bases respectively, with 15 bases between them. Germline V lookup: CDR1 MDHEN, CDR2 SYDVKM.

This sequence joins TRBV28 and TRBJ1-5; possible D gene TRBD1, 5 bases. Trimming removed 1 base at V and 2 bases at J, with 9 bases between. The CDR3 totals 15 residues. Germline V CDR1 and CDR2: MDHEN, SYDVKM. In nucleotides, the CDR3 is TGTGCCAGCAGTTTATACGGGGCTGGCAATCAGCCCCAGCATTTT. Its translation: CASSLYGAGNQPQHF.

Worth noting for this clone: Additional DNA sequences in this sample encode the identical CDR3. The gene calls are TRBV4-1 and TRBJ2-7; possibly TRBD1 for D (6 bases). V was pared by 2 bases and J by 7 bases, with 15 bases between. The V gene's germline CDR1 is MGHRA and CDR2 YSYEKL. This CDR3 is 14 amino acids long. The CDR3 region is CASSQTWTASEQYF. The CDR3 DNA follows: TGCGCCAGCAGCCAAACGTGGACAGCTTCGGAGCAGTACTTC.

This chain connects TRBV9 to TRBJ2-7, with a tentative D call TRBD1 (7 bases). Germline lookup yields CDR1 SGDLS and CDR2 YYNGEE. CDR3 size: 13 residues. The V end was cut by 7 bases, the J end by 0 bases, with 11 bases between. The CDR3 loop reads CASGGGHSYEQYF. DNA for the CDR3: TGTGCCAGCGGAGGGGGCCACTCCTACGAGCAGTACTTC.

This rearrangement joins TRBV5-1 to TRBJ2-3; the D gene is possibly TRBD2 (5 bases). The length of the CDR3 is 14 residues. Germline values: CDR1 SGHRS, CDR2 YFSETQ. V gave up 2 bases and J gave up 2 bases, with 9 bases separating them. CDR3 loop: CASSFERHTDTQYF. The DNA of the CDR3 is TGCGCCAGCAGCTTTGAGCGGCACACAGATACGCAGTATTTT.

This clone has only one observation. In DNA form, the CDR3 reads TGTGCCAGTAGGCCTCTAGCGGGGGGGCTAGATACGCAGTATTTT. Translating it yields CASRPLAGGLDTQYF. The chain links TRBV19 to TRBJ2-3; TRBD2 aligns across 12 bases. The CDR3 is made up of 15 amino acids. From germline, CDR1 is LNHDA and CDR2 SQIVND (reference sequence). V shed 6 bases, J shed 5 bases, and the junction held 6 bases outside the gene matches.

The V call is TRBV5-1, the J call TRBJ1-2, with a tentative D call TRBD1 (6 bases). Germline V gene sequence: CDR1 SGHRS, CDR2 YFSETQ. The CDR3 has 15 amino acids. Trimming took 4 bases from V and 0 from J, leaving 13 bases between them. The CDR3 spells CASSPRQAANYGYTF. CDR3 DNA sequence: TGCGCCAGCAGCCCACGACAGGCAGCTAACTATGGCTACACCTTC.